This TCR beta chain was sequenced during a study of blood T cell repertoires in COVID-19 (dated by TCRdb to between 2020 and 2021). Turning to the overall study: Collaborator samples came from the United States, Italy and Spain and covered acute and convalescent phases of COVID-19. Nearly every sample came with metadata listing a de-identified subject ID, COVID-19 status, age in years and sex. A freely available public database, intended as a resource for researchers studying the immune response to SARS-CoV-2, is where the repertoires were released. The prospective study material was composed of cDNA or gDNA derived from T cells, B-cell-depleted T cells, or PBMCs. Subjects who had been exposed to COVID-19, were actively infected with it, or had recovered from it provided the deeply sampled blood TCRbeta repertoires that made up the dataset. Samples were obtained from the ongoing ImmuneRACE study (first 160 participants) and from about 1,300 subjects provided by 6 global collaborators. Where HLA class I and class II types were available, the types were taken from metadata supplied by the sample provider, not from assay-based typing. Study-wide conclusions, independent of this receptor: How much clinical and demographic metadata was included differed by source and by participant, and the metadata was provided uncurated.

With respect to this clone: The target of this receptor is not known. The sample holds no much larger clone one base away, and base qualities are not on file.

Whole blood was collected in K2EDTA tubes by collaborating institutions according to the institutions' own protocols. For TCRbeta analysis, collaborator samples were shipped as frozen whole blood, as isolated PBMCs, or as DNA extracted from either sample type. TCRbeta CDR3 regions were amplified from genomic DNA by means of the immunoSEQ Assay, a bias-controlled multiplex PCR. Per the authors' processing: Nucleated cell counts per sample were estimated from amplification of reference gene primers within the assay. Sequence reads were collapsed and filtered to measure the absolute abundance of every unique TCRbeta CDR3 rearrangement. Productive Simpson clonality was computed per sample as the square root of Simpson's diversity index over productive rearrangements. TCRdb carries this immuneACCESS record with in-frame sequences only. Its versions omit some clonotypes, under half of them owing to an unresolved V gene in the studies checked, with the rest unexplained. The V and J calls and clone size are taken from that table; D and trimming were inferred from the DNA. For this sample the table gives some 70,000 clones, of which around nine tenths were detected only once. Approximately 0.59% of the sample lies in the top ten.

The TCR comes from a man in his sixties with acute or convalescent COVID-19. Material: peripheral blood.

This receptor has the CDR3 CASSESGQLPYQPQHF. The DNA is TGCGCCAGCAGTGAGTCCGGACAGTTACCTTATCAGCCCCAGCATTTT. This receptor chain uses TRBV10-2 and TRBJ1-5; the D gene is perhaps TRBD1, on 6 matching bases. CDR3 length: 16 amino acids, cysteine to phenylalanine. This entry keeps only the CDR3 DNA: 48 bases, framed from base 1. The trim is 0 bases for V and 5 bases for J, with a gap of 14 bases between the germline ends. The germline V gene sets CDR1 to WSHSY and CDR2 to SAAADI.